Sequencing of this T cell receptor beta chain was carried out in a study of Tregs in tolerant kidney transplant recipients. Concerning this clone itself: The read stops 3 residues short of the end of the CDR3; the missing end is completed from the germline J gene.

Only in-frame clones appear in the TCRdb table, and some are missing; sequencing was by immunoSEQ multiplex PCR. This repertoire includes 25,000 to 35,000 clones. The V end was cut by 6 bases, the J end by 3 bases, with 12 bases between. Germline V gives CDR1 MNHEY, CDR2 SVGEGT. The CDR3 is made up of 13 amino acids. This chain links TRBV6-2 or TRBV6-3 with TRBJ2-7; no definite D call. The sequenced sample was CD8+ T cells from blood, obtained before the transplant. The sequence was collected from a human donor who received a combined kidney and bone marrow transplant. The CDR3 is CASSSRGSYEQYF. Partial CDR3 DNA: TGTGCCAGCAGCTCCAGAGGCAGCTACGAG.